The 7 T cell receptor delta chains given below trace back to one sample, sequenced in a study of gamma-delta T cells after stem cell transplantation. TCRdb called clones from the RT-PCR reads again using CATT. This sample carries over a thousand delta-chain clones, more than 1.5% of them seen once, and the ten largest clones take about 30%. Sequencing was done on a sample of gamma-delta T cells. The receptors were sampled from a human donor. It is not recorded whose cells these are; they may come from a transplant donor.

This clone was seen a handful of times. TCRdb attributes to this sequence the protein of a much larger clone, which differs from the DNA translation at residue 7; a read error is likely, and the protein displayed is translated from the DNA. The rearrangement joins TRDV2 to TRDJ1; D ambiguous. The CDR3 covers 16 residues. Looked up from germline, CDR1 is GEAIGNYY and CDR2 is EKD. Trimming left V 3 bases short and J 0 bases short, with 16 bases between. This CDR3 reads CACDGPQGKNTDKLIF. CDR3 DNA sequence: TGTGCCTGTGACGGCCCACAGGGAAAAAACACCGATAAACTCATCTTT.

The sample holds a few counts of this clone. A far larger clone is only one base removed, so a read error is likely. The same CDR3 arises from other DNA sequences in this sample as well. The chain recombines TRDV2 with TRDJ1; 8 nucleotides agree with TRDD3. CDR1 and CDR2 (germline): GEAIGNYY, EKD. Trimming at V came to 0 bases and at J to 2 bases, leaving 22 bases not matched to a gene. The CDR3 length is 21 residues. In DNA form, the CDR3 reads TGTGCCTGTGACACCGTGGGGCTATTGGGGGGATATAAATTGTATACCGATAAACTCATCTTT. The encoded protein is CACDTVGLLGGYKLYTDKLIF.

With regard to this clone: The protein TCRdb gives is from a much larger clone and does not agree with this DNA's translation at residue 18, likely a read error; the protein shown here comes from the DNA. CDR3 residues: CALGERHLPQLRWGIRLHTDKLIF. CDR3 DNA: TGTGCTCTTGGGGAACGCCACCTACCCCAACTACGATGGGGGATACGCTTGCACACCGATAAACTCATCTTT. The rearrangement links TRDV1 to TRDJ1; 11 bases fit TRDD3. The CDR3 loop spans 24 amino acids. Trimming at V came to 1 base and at J to 0 bases, leaving 25 bases not matched to a gene. Germline-derived CDR1 and CDR2 are TSWWSYY and QGS.

This clone was counted a few times. It differs at one base from a far larger clone, so likely a read error. Other DNA sequences in the sample encode the same CDR3. J is TRDJ1 and V is TRDV3; TRDD3 agrees at 11 bases. Germline CDR1 TVYSNPD, CDR2 GDNSRS (reference sequence). This CDR3 region has 19 residues. V dropped 2 bases and J dropped 1; count of bases not matched to a gene: 18. The chain's CDR3 is CAFHSYSSWGIRGTDKLIF. CDR3 coding DNA: TGTGCCTTTCACTCGTATTCCTCGTGGGGGATACGAGGCACCGATAAACTCATCTTT.

Relative to its sample, this clone is medium-sized. This is likely an artifact of a read error, given a far larger clone one base away. The same CDR3 is also encoded by other DNA sequences in this sample. The chain recombines TRDV2 with TRDJ1; 8 positions match TRDD3. The germline CDR1 and CDR2 sequences are GEAIGNYY and EKD. With 1 base clipped from V and 0 bases from J, the junction kept 21 bases outside the gene matches. The CDR3 consists of 21 residues. CDR3 sequence (DNA): TGTGCCTGTGACACTCTCACCCCAACTACTGGGGGGTACCTTTACACCGATAAACTCATCTTT. Translated: CACDTLTPTTGGYLYTDKLIF.

Comment on this clone: TCRdb lists the protein of a much larger clone for this DNA, which differs at residue 5, so this is likely a read error; the protein given here is translated from the DNA itself. The chain is built from TRDV2 and TRDJ1, with TRDD3 matching over 13 bases. Germline CDR1 and CDR2: GEAIGNYY and EKD. Losses at the gene ends were 2 bases for V and 4 bases for J; bases not matched to a gene: 15. CDR3 size: 19 residues. CDR3 amino acids: CACDMSFTGGYAHFDKLIF. CDR3 nucleotide sequence: TGTGCCTGTGACATGAGCTTCACTGGGGGATACGCGCACTTCGATAAACTCATCTTT.

Remarks on this clone: For this DNA, TCRdb reports the protein of a much larger clone, which diverges at residue 12, most likely from a read error; the protein presented here is translated directly from the DNA. The chain combines TRDV2 with TRDJ1; 11 nucleotides match TRDD3. Germline V lookup: CDR1 GEAIGNYY, CDR2 EKD. J gave up 0 bases and V 1 base, and 12 bases lay outside the gene matches. The CDR3 is 19 amino acids. This CDR3 reads CACDTRFAGGYWDTDKLIF. CDR3 bases: TGTGCCTGTGACACTCGATTTGCTGGGGGATACTGGGACACCGATAAACTCATCTTT.